This TCR beta chain was identified in a study of regulatory T cells. Study-level results: Hydrophobic residues at CDR3 positions 6 and 7 were enriched in conventional CD4+ T cells of CD3G-deficient patients.

Comment on this clone: Its antigen is undetermined.

CD4+ T cells were divided by sorting: CD25-high CD127-low Tregs, CD25-low CD127-high conventional cells. Primers: 52 TRBV forward and 13 TRBJ reverse. Clones were read by immunoSEQ multiplex PCR, and TCRdb kept only the in-frame ones, dropping some. This table holds under 30,000 clones, roughly 88% found once. Trimming took off 4 bases at V and 5 bases at J, with 17 bases between the two ends. The CDR3 has 15 residues. Germline V gene sequence: CDR1 KGHSH, CDR2 LQKENI. Specimen: conventional CD4+ T cells sorted from blood. The V and J genes are TRBV18 and TRBJ2-5; D unclear. This TCR came from a child younger than 18 with CD3G deficiency. CDR3 amino acids: CASSLYPPPAETQYF. The CDR3, as DNA: TGTGCCAGCTCACTCTACCCACCTCCCGCGGAGACCCAGTACTTC. Using reference TRBV18 and TRBJ2-5 for the parts outside the CDR3, the full variable domain is NAGVMQNPRHLVRRRGQEARLRCSPMKGHSHVYWYRQLPEEGLKFMVYLQKENIIDESGMPKERFSAEFPKEGPSILRIQQVVRGDSAAYFCASSLYPPPAETQYFGPGTRLLVL.